The 8 T cell receptor beta chains given below trace back to one sample, sequenced in a study of blood T cells in healthy people across ages. A second PCR of 7 to 11 cycles used a sample-barcoded 5' primer and a J-beta primer mix. TCRdb used MiXCR to reprocess the 5' RACE reads, holding one entry per CDR3 protein. The sample has approximately 850,000 distinct CDR3 sequences; roughly 64% are singletons. The sample consisted of blood. Receptors were obtained from a man aged 25 to 40 in good health.

This clonotype has more than one count but fewer than ten. J is TRBJ2-7 and V is TRBV5-1; TRBD2 is a possible D gene (6 bases). The CDR3 runs to 15 residues. Trimming took off 0 bases at V and 2 bases at J, with 12 bases between the two ends. The germline CDR1 and CDR2 sequences are SGHRS and YFSETQ. The CDR3, as DNA: TGCGCCAGCAGCTTGGACGGGACGGGAGCCTACGAGCAGTACTTC. Its translation: CASSLDGTGAYEQYF.

J is TRBJ2-5 and V is TRBV29-1; TRBD2 might be the D (6 bases). CDR1 and CDR2 (germline): SQVTM, ANQGSEA. V dropped 3 bases and J dropped 3 bases, with 17 bases sitting between them. The CDR3 spans 15 residues. CDR3 in amino acids: CSVDSWDSQKETQYF. CDR3 DNA: TGCAGCGTTGATTCTTGGGACTCTCAAAAAGAGACCCAGTACTTC.

In this sample, this clonotype turned up a few times. The V and J genes are TRBV7-2 and TRBJ2-1; 12 bases align to TRBD2. Looked up from germline, CDR1 is SGHTA and CDR2 is FQGNSA. The trim removed 2 bases at V and 6 bases at J, leaving 5 bases unmatched. The CDR3 loop spans 16 amino acids. The CDR3 reads CASSLRLAGGGNEQFF. Here the CDR3 DNA reads TGTGCCAGCAGCTTAAGGCTAGCGGGGGGGGGCAATGAGCAGTTCTTC.

This clonotype was seen once. V usage is TRBV28 and J usage is TRBJ2-3; TRBD1 is a possible D gene (6 bases). The CDR3 contains 14 residues. Trimming shortened V by 5 bases and J by 2 bases, and 11 bases separated the two germline ends. CDR1 and CDR2 from the germline V gene are MDHEN and SYDVKM. CDR3 residues: CASSPLGATDTQYF. Here the CDR3 DNA reads TGTGCCAGCAGTCCTCTGGGGGCCACAGATACGCAGTATTTT.

The chain links TRBV6-1 to TRBJ1-2, with D uncertain. CDR3 size: 13 residues. V gave up 3 bases and J gave up 6 bases, with 11 bases separating them. Germline V lookup: CDR1 MNHNS, CDR2 SASEGT. CDR3 residues: CASSEGGWHGYTF. Written as DNA, the CDR3 is TGTGCCAGCAGTGAGGGAGGGTGGCATGGCTACACCTTC.

This chain joins TRBV4-3 and TRBJ2-7, with TRBD2 as a possible D gene (6 bases). V lost 1 base and J lost 7, with 11 bases in between. This CDR3 has 13 residues. Germline assignment: CDR1 LGHNA and CDR2 YSLEER. This CDR3 reads CASSQGTNNEQYF. The CDR3 DNA is TGCGCCAGCAGCCAAGGGACTAACAATGAGCAGTACTTC.

The chain combines TRBV20-1 with TRBJ2-3; 7 bases line up with TRBD2. Germline V lookup: CDR1 DFQATT, CDR2 SNEGSKA (reference sequence). With V trimmed by 4 bases and J by 5 bases, 12 bases remained unmatched. The CDR3 spans 15 residues. The CDR3 DNA follows: TGCAGTGCTAACCCTTGGGGGAGCGGGGAAGATACGCAGTATTTT. It specifies CSANPWGSGEDTQYF.

This clonotype was seen more than once but under ten times. The V gene is TRBV9, the J gene TRBJ1-6; 7 bases are a match to TRBD1. Unmatched junction bases numbered 10, after V lost 3 bases and J lost 7 bases. From germline, CDR1 is SGDLS and CDR2 YYNGEE. The CDR3 consists of 16 residues. The CDR3 coding sequence is TGTGCCAGCAGCGGAAGCCCGGGACAGCCAAATTCACCCCTCCACTTT. It yields the protein CASSGSPGQPNSPLHF.